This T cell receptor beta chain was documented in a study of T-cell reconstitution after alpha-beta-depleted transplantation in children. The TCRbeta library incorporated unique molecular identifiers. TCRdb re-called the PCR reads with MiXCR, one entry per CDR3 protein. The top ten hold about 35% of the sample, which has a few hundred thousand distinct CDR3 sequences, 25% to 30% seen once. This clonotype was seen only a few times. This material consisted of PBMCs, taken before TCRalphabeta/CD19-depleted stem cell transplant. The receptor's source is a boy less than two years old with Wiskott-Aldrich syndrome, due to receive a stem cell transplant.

CDR3 DNA: TGTGCCACCAGCGGAGCGATAGGGGTTAATGAAAAACTGTTTTTT. Its protein is CATSGAIGVNEKLFF. This chain joins TRBV15 and TRBJ1-4; maybe TRBD1 (5 bases). CDR1 and CDR2 from the germline V gene are LNHNV and YYDKDF (reference sequence). V lost 5 bases to trimming and J lost 4 bases, with 14 bases between them. The CDR3 has 15 residues.